The 27 T cell receptor beta chains presented below share a single source sample, sequenced in a study of response to subunit inactivated influenza vaccine (dated by TCRdb to the late 2010s). The library came from RT-PCR. The sample was run on an Illumina HiSeq 2500. In TCRdb, the public reads were trimmed at Q25 with fastp and aligned with MiXCR, with productive beta chains retained. Every CDR3 protein is listed once, alongside the most common genes and DNA of its rows. The sample table shows roughly 790,000 distinct CDR3 sequences, and around 20% are seen once. Of the sample, about a tenth is held by the ten largest clones. Material: PBMCs from blood, obtained roughly 5 days after vaccination. The receptors shown here come from a man between 45 and 60 years old who received an inactivated influenza vaccine. Donor details come from another sample of the same person, matched by shared clones.

This clonotype was recorded a few times. The gene calls are TRBV6-1 and TRBJ2-7; 8 nucleotides line up with TRBD1. The CDR3 consists of 14 residues. Germline CDR1 reads MNHNS; CDR2 reads SASEGT. J lost 4 bases, V lost 5 bases, and 7 bases had no gene match. The CDR3 reads CASSPTGEFYEQYF. In DNA form, the CDR3 reads TGTGCCAGCAGTCCGACAGGGGAGTTTTACGAGCAGTACTTC.

A few counts support this clonotype. CDR3 in amino acids: CASSAGLARPYNEQFF. The CDR3 coding sequence is TGTGCCAGCAGCGCCGGACTAGCGAGGCCCTACAATGAGCAGTTCTTC. The chain is built from TRBV11-2 and TRBJ2-1; 9 bases align to TRBD2. The trim removed 5 bases at V and 2 bases at J, leaving 7 bases unmatched. This CDR3 region has 16 residues. Germline V CDR1 and CDR2: SGHAT, FQNNGV.

This chain joins TRBV4-1 and TRBJ1-2; D may be TRBD1 (5 bases). CDR1 is MGHRA, CDR2 YSYEKL, per germline. Trimming shortened V by 1 base and J by 0 bases, and 9 bases separated the two germline ends. The CDR3 is made up of 15 amino acids. The CDR3 region is CASSQGWGANYGYTF. The CDR3 nucleotides read TGCGCCAGCAGCCAAGGATGGGGGGCTAACTATGGCTACACCTTC.

The chain joins TRBV5-1 to TRBJ2-1; D is perhaps TRBD1 (6 bases). V dropped 3 bases and J dropped 8 bases, with 15 bases sitting between them. Germline CDR1 is SGHRS and CDR2 is YFSETQ. The CDR3 runs to 14 residues. This CDR3 is CASSSGTGKDEQFF. The CDR3 DNA follows: TGCGCCAGCAGCTCAGGCACAGGGAAAGATGAGCAGTTCTTC.

This clonotype was seen a handful of times. The chain uses TRBV6-5 and TRBJ2-7; 7 bases map to TRBD1. Germline assignment: CDR1 MNHEY and CDR2 SVGAGI. V shed 6 bases, J shed 6 bases, and the junction held 5 bases outside the gene matches. The CDR3 runs to 12 residues. CDR3 residues: CASRSGGGEQYF. The CDR3 DNA reads as TGTGCCAGCAGATCAGGGGGTGGCGAGCAGTACTTC.

The rearrangement uses TRBV6-5 and TRBJ2-2; the match to TRBD2 covers 9 bases. The CDR3 consists of 15 residues. V shed 4 bases and J 6 bases; nucleotides not matched to a gene: 6. Germline V gives CDR1 MNHEY, CDR2 SVGAGI. The CDR3 spells CASSSRLAAAGELFF. In DNA form, the CDR3 reads TGTGCCAGCAGTTCCCGACTAGCGGCGGCCGGGGAGCTGTTTTTT.

This chain joins TRBV10-1 and TRBJ2-7, with D unclear. This CDR3 spans 12 amino acids. The V gene lost 0 bases and the J gene lost 7 bases, with 7 bases spanning the gap. From germline, CDR1 is WNHNN and CDR2 SYGVQD (reference sequence). The CDR3 sequence: CASSESTGEQYF. CDR3 nucleotide sequence: TGCGCCAGCAGTGAGTCGACGGGTGAGCAGTACTTC.

In this sample, this clonotype turned up a few times. The V call is TRBV4-1, the J call TRBJ2-3; 7 bases line up with TRBD1. CDR3 size: 15 residues. The trim removed 4 bases at V and 2 bases at J, leaving 6 bases unmatched. Per germline, CDR1 MGHRA and CDR2 YSYEKL. The CDR3 DNA reads as TGCGCCAGCAGCCCGACCGGGACAGTCACAGATACGCAGTATTTT. Translating it yields CASSPTGTVTDTQYF.

This clonotype was recorded a few times. This chain connects TRBV5-1 to TRBJ2-7; D is ambiguous. The germline V and J ends were trimmed by 4 bases and 3 bases, with 11 bases remaining between them. Germline V CDR1 and CDR2: SGHRS, YFSETQ. This CDR3 region has 13 residues. The CDR3 here is CASSPMDRYEQYF. CDR3 coding DNA: TGCGCCAGCAGCCCCATGGACCGCTACGAGCAGTACTTC.

This clonotype has ten or more counts. The V call is TRBV20-1, the J call TRBJ1-2; no reliable D call. V lost 3 bases and J 3 bases, leaving 11 bases between the germline ends. The germline V gene encodes CDR1 DFQATT and CDR2 SNEGSKA (reference sequence). The CDR3 contains 13 residues. The CDR3 DNA follows: TGCAGTGCTAGGGCAACTAGGGACTATGGCTACACCTTC. Protein sequence: CSARATRDYGYTF.

The rearrangement joins TRBV5-1 to TRBJ2-3; possible D gene TRBD2, 6 bases. CDR1 and CDR2 from the germline V gene are SGHRS and YFSETQ. The V gene lost 0 bases and the J gene lost 0 bases, with 26 bases spanning the gap. CDR3 length: 21 amino acids. CDR3 sequence: CASSLDPGEPQTVTSTDTQYF. CDR3 coding DNA: TGCGCCAGCAGCTTGGATCCGGGGGAGCCGCAGACCGTGACTAGCACAGATACGCAGTATTTT.

This clonotype has at least ten counts. This sequence joins TRBV18 and TRBJ2-2, with 7 nucleotides matching TRBD1. The CDR3 totals 18 residues. Germline CDR1 and CDR2: KGHSH and LQKENI. V shed 4 bases, J shed 4 bases, and the junction held 15 bases outside the gene matches. The CDR3 nucleotides are TGTGCCAGCTCACTAGGCCCACTACAGGGGCCAGCCACCGGGGAGCTGTTTTTT. Translated, it gives CASSLGPLQGPATGELFF.

This clonotype appeared a few times. V gene TRBV7-2 combines with J gene TRBJ2-3, with D unclear. The CDR3 sequence is 15 residues long. In germline, CDR1 is SGHTA, CDR2 FQGNSA. V was pared by 2 bases and J by 0 bases, with 9 bases between. The CDR3, as DNA: TGTGCCAGCAGCTTAAGGTCGGCTAGCACAGATACGCAGTATTTT. Residues: CASSLRSASTDTQYF. The whole variable domain, filled in from reference TRBV7-2 and TRBJ2-3, reads GAGVSQSPSNKVTEKGKDVELRCDPISGHTALYWYRQSLGQGLEFLIYFQGNSAPDKSGLPSDRFSAERTGGSVSTLTIQRTQQEDSAVYLCASSLRSASTDTQYFGPGTRLTVL.

The V gene is TRBV3-1, the J gene TRBJ1-2; the D gene is possibly TRBD1 (6 bases). Germline assignment: CDR1 LGHDT and CDR2 YNNKEL (reference sequence). The CDR3 length is 14 residues. The V and J ends lost 6 bases and 7 bases respectively, with 18 bases between them. DNA of the CDR3: TGTGCCAGCAGGGACGCAGGGGCCACGGGTGGCTACACCTTC. It specifies CASRDAGATGGYTF.

In the case of this clonotype: The junction departs from germline at one end; a sequencing error may be responsible. Here the CDR3 reads CASSSGRNSEAFF. Here the CDR3 DNA reads TGCGCCAGTTCCTCTGGACGGAACTCTGAAGCTTTCTTT. The rearrangement links TRBV5-1 to TRBJ1-1; D is ambiguous. Germline CDR1 and CDR2: SGHRS and YFSETQ. This CDR3 spans 13 amino acids.

This clonotype was seen more than once but under ten times. The chain combines TRBV29-1 with TRBJ1-4; maybe TRBD1 (5 bases). Trimming took off 4 bases at V and 5 bases at J, with 8 bases between the two ends. Germline CDR1 is SQVTM and CDR2 is ANQGSEA. The CDR3 length is 12 residues. The CDR3 DNA sequence: TGCAGCGTTGCATACAGGAATGAAAAACTGTTTTTT. It yields the protein CSVAYRNEKLFF.

This clonotype was counted at least ten times. V and J are TRBV7-6 and TRBJ1-1; no firm D call. The CDR3 sequence is 13 residues long. CDR1 and CDR2 from the germline V gene are SGHVS and FNYEAQ. Trimming shortened V by 5 bases and J by 1 base, and 8 bases separated the two germline ends. Here the CDR3 reads CASSVTENTEAFF. The CDR3 DNA follows: TGTGCCAGCAGCGTCACAGAGAACACTGAAGCTTTCTTT.

The rearrangement joins TRBV10-3 to TRBJ2-7; 8 nucleotides agree with TRBD2. The CDR3 sequence is 15 residues long. The V gene end was trimmed by 4 bases and the J gene end by 1 base; junction bases not matched to a gene: 6. CDR1 ENHRY and CDR2 SYGVKD come from the germline V gene. The CDR3 is CAISVNREGSYEQYF. The CDR3 DNA reads TGTGCCATCAGTGTCAATCGGGAGGGGTCCTACGAGCAGTACTTC.

This clonotype was counted between two and nine times. The chain carries TRBV21-1 and TRBJ2-5; TRBD2 was called by the table and not checked on the DNA. TRBV21-1 is a recognized pseudogene. The CDR3 covers 16 residues. The CDR3 nucleotides are TGTGCCAGCAGCAAACAAGCGGGAGCGGCGGCAGAGACCCAGTACTTC. This codes for CASSKQAGAAAETQYF.

This chain links TRBV7-9 with TRBJ1-2; the match to TRBD1 covers 7 bases. This CDR3 has 12 amino acids. The ends lost 5 bases at V and 7 bases at J; junction bases unmatched: 4. Germline V lookup: CDR1 SEHNR, CDR2 FQNEAQ (reference sequence). CDR3 loop: CASSPGDSGYTF. CDR3 nucleotides: TGTGCCAGCAGCCCCGGGGACAGTGGCTACACCTTC. The whole variable domain, remainder taken from reference TRBV7-9 and TRBJ1-2, is DTGVSQNPRHKITKRGQNVTFRCDPISEHNRLYWYRQTLGQGPEFLTYFQNEAQLEKSRLLSDRFSAERPKGSFSTLEIQRTEQGDSAMYLCASSPGDSGYTFGSGTRLTVV.

This clonotype was found a few times. The rearrangement links TRBV11-2 to TRBJ2-7; no definite D call. V was clipped by 4 bases and J by 6 bases, with 13 bases between them. Germline lookup yields CDR1 SGHAT and CDR2 FQNNGV. The CDR3 has 13 residues. The CDR3 DNA follows: TGTGCCAGCAGCTCCCCCCGACGGATCGAGCAGTACTTC. It codes for CASSSPRRIEQYF.

The chain joins TRBV20-1 to TRBJ1-5, with D tentatively TRBD1 (5 bases). The CDR3 consists of 13 residues. V was pared by 4 bases and J by 2 bases, with 9 bases between. Germline V gene data show CDR1 as DFQATT and CDR2 as SNEGSKA (reference sequence). The CDR3 DNA reads TGCAGTGCTAACCAGGGCGGCAATCAGCCCCAGCATTTT. Protein sequence: CSANQGGNQPQHF.

In DNA form, the CDR3 reads TGTGCCAGCAGCTTCCTGGTGGGCGAAGCGTTCACAGATACGCAGTATTTT. It yields the protein CASSFLVGEAFTDTQYF. The rearrangement links TRBV5-8 to TRBJ2-3; D remains ambiguous. CDR3 length: 17 residues. The germline V gene has CDR1 SGHTS and CDR2 YDEGEE. V lost 2 bases to trimming and J lost 2 bases, with 18 bases between them.

On this clonotype: The CDR3 end shows no conserved phenylalanine or tryptophan, and so a read error is likely. The gene calls are TRBV7-2 and TRBJ2-3, with unresolved D. V lost 7 bases and J lost 3, with 8 bases in between. CDR1 SGHTA and CDR2 FQGNSA come from the germline V gene. The CDR3 has 12 residues. The CDR3 coding sequence is TGTGCCAGCACCTCAAGTACAGATACGCAGTATATT. Translation: CASTSSTDTQYI.

This clonotype was detected ten times or more. This chain's CDR3 is CASSFVIAGGDEQFF. The CDR3 DNA reads as TGCGCCAGCAGCTTTGTGATAGCGGGGGGGGATGAGCAGTTCTTC. The chain uses TRBV5-1 and TRBJ2-1, with 11 positions matching TRBD2. This CDR3 has 15 amino acids. Germline V gives CDR1 SGHRS, CDR2 YFSETQ. The trim removed 2 bases at V and 8 bases at J, leaving 6 bases unmatched.

This clonotype was observed a few times. The J gene is TRBJ1-6, the V gene TRBV20-1; D is undetermined. CDR1 DFQATT and CDR2 SNEGSKA come from the germline V gene (reference sequence). Trimming pared 5 bases from V and 5 bases from J, leaving 10 bases between. The CDR3 loop spans 13 amino acids. CDR3: CSASRENNSPLHF. The CDR3 nucleotides read TGCAGTGCTTCCAGAGAAAATAATTCACCCCTCCACTTT.

V gene TRBV5-5 combines with J gene TRBJ2-1; TRBD1 agrees at 11 bases. V trimming: 4 bases; J trimming: 2 bases; junction bases outside the gene matches: 5. The germline gives CDR1 SGHKS, CDR2 YYEKEE (reference sequence). The CDR3 is 16 residues long. CDR3: CASSPGQGGPYNEQFF. DNA of the CDR3: TGTGCCAGCAGCCCGGGACAGGGGGGCCCCTACAATGAGCAGTTCTTC.